The T cell receptor beta chain under discussion was sequenced for a study of blood T cell repertoires in COVID-19. The CDR3 is 14 amino acids. The trim removed 8 bases at V and 5 bases at J, leaving 7 bases unmatched. CDR1 is SGHRS and CDR2 is YFSETQ in the germline V gene. Repertoires were generated with immunoSEQ multiplex PCR, while TCRdb's copy carries only in-frame clones and drops some. The profile shows approximately 100,000 clones, almost 90% of them singletons. V is TRBV5-1 and J is TRBJ1-4, with 9 positions matching TRBD1. This TCR derives from a human donor in a cohort sampled during active COVID-19. The sequenced sample consisted of peripheral blood. In nucleotides, the CDR3 is TGCGCCAGTAAAACGACAGGGGGGAATGAAAAACTGTTTTTT. Its translation is CASKTTGGNEKLFF.